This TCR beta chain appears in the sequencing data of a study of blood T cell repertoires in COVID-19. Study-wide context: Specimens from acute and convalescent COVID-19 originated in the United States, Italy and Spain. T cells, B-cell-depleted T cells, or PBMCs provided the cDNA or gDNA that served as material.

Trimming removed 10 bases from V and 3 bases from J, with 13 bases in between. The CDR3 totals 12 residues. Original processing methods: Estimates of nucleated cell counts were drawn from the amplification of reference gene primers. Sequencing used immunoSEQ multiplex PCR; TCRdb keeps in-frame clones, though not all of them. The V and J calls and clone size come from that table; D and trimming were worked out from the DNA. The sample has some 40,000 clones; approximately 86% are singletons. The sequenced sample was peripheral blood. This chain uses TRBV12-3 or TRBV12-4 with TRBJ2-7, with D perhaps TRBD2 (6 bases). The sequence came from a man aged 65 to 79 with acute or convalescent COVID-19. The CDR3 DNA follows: TGTGCCACCTCCGGACTAAGCTACGAGCAGTACTTC. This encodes CATSGLSYEQYF.